A selection of T cell receptor beta chains follows, all from one sample in a study of T-cell reconstitution after alpha-beta-depleted transplantation in children. TCRdb recomputed calls from the PCR reads with MiXCR, one row per CDR3 protein. The sample shows some 200,000 distinct CDR3 sequences, 7% to 9% of them seen only once. Sequencing used PBMCs, mostly from graft donor cells, obtained 360 days after TCRalphabeta/CD19-depleted stem cell transplant. These receptors were taken from a male patient between 2 and 10 years old who had a stem cell transplant for acute myeloid leukemia, so the T cells may come from the graft donor. CDR3s include the opening cysteine and the closing phenylalanine or tryptophan. A D gene is named only where the DNA matches it firmly. Some rows mark clone size as missing; the rest say once, few, many or name a class of expanded clone.

>many|TRBJ2-5|TRBV12-3/TRBV12-4|TRBD2
CASSVLAGGWETQYF
TGTGCCAGCAGTGTATTAGCGGGGGGCTGGGAGACCCAGTACTTC
>few|TRBJ2-1|TRBV5-1|TRBD2
CASSLDAGGQNNEQFF
TGCGCCAGCAGCTTGGACGCGGGGGGCCAGAACAATGAGCAGTTCTTC
>many|TRBJ1-2|TRBV28|NA
CATHSFHGGPGAGYTF
TGTGCCACCCATTCTTTTCATGGGGGACCGGGTGCGGGCTACACCTTC
>NA|TRBJ2-1|TRBV27|NA
CASSLSNGGSYNEQFF
TGTGCCAGCAGTTTATCGAACGGGGGCTCCTACAATGAGCAGTTCTTC
>few|TRBJ1-6|TRBV7-2|TRBD1
CASSLRTGGSSPLHF
TGTGCCAGCAGCCTACGGACAGGGGGAAGTTCACCCCTCCACTTT
>NA|TRBJ2-4|TRBV2|TRBD2
CASSLAGDGKNIQYF
TGTGCCAGCAGTCTAGCGGGGGATGGCAAAAACATTCAGTACTTC
>NA|TRBJ2-1|TRBV5-6|NA
CASSLVFSSYNEQFF
TGTGCCAGCAGCTTGGTTTTTAGCTCCTACAATGAGCAGTTCTTC
>many|TRBJ2-3|TRBV10-3|NA
CAIRRSQGTDTQYF
TGTGCCATCAGAAGGTCGCAGGGAACAGATACGCAGTATTTT
>NA|TRBJ2-1|TRBV5-1|TRBD2
CTSTPGGPSNEQFF
TGCACCAGCACACCGGGAGGGCCGAGCAATGAGCAGTTCTTC
>NA|TRBJ2-5|TRBV6-2/TRBV6-3|NA
CASSLLALGHSPGGQETQYF
TGTGCCAGCAGCCTACTGGCCCTAGGACACTCCCCCGGGGGACAAGAGACCCAGTACTTC
>NA|TRBJ1-1|TRBV10-3|NA
CAISEGPPMSTEAFF
TGTGCCATCAGTGAGGGACCCCCAATGAGCACTGAAGCTTTCTTT
>NA|TRBJ2-1|TRBV11-2|TRBD2
CASSPPGRASYNEQFF
TGTGCCAGCAGCCCACCCGGGAGGGCCTCCTACAATGAGCAGTTCTTC
>NA|TRBJ1-1|TRBV9|NA
CASSQTNTEAFF
TGTGCCAGCAGTCAGACGAACACTGAAGCTTTCTTT
>many|TRBJ2-5|TRBV29-1|NA
CSVAEKTQYF
TGCAGCGTTGCCGAGAAGACCCAGTACTTC
>few|TRBJ1-2|TRBV20-1|NA
CSARGSGWGYTF
TGCAGTGCTAGAGGGTCTGGATGGGGCTACACCTTC
>NA|TRBJ2-5|TRBV5-1|TRBD2
CASSSGLAGAVETQYF
TGCGCCAGCAGTTCGGGACTAGCGGGAGCGGTAGAGACCCAGTACTTC
>many|TRBJ2-1|TRBV5-1|TRBD2
CASSSPSGTNYNEQFF
TGCGCCAGCAGCTCCCCAAGCGGGACGAACTACAATGAGCAGTTCTTC
>NA|TRBJ2-5|TRBV20-1|NA
CSANGGAQETQYF
TGCAGTGCCAACGGCGGGGCTCAAGAGACCCAGTACTTC
>few|TRBJ2-1|TRBV9|NA
CASSVGQLTRSYNEQFF
TGTGCCAGCAGCGTAGGCCAACTGACGAGAAGTTACAATGAGCAGTTCTTC
>few|TRBJ1-4|TRBV2|TRBD1
CASSRQGQANEKLFF
TGTGCCAGCAGCCGACAGGGGCAAGCTAATGAAAAACTGTTTTTT
>NA|TRBJ2-1|TRBV7-6|NA
CASSRTQTYNEQFF
TGTGCCAGCAGCCGGACACAAACTTACAATGAGCAGTTCTTC
>NA|TRBJ2-1|TRBV29-1|NA
CSALSRVDEQFF
TGCAGCGCACTCTCCAGGGTCGATGAGCAGTTCTTC